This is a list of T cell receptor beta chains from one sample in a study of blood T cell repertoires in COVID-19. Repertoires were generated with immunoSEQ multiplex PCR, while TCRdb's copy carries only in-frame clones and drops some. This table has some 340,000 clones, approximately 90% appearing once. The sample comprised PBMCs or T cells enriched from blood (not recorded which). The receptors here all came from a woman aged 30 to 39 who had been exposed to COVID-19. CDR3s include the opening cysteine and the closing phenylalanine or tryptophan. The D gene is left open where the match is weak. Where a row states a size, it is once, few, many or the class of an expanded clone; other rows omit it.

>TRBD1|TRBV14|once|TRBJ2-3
TGTGCCAGCAGCTCAGGGGGACATAGCACAGATACGCAGTATTTT
CASSSGGHSTDTQYF
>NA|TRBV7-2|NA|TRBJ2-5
TGTGCCAGCAGCTACTATCATGGTCAAGCGACCCAGTACTTC
CASSYYHGQATQYF
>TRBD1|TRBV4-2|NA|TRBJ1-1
TGTGCCAGCAGCCAAGAGACAGGGGCGGTGAGTAACACTGAAGCTTTCTTT
CASSQETGAVSNTEAFF
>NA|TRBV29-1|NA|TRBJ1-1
TGCAGCGTGGAAGGGTCGTCAGGGGCAGGCGACACTGAAGCTTTCTTT
CSVEGSSGAGDTEAFF
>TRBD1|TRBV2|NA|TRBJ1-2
TGTGCCAGCAAAACAGGGGAGGCTAACTATGGCTACACCTTC
CASKTGEANYGYTF
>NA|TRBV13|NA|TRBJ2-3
TGTGCCAGCAGCTTATACGAGGCGGTAACAGATACGCAGTATTTT
CASSLYEAVTDTQYF
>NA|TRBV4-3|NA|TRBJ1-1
TGCGCCAGCAGCCAAGTAATAACATCGAACACTGAAGCTTTCTTT
CASSQVITSNTEAFF
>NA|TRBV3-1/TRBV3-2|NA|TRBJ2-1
TGTGCCAGCAGCCAAGACGAGGGGGGGTCCTACAATGAGCAGTTCTTC
CASSQDEGGSYNEQFF
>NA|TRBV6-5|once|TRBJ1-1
TGTGCCAGCAGCATCCGGGGGGTAATGACTGAAGCTTTCTTT
CASSIRGVMTEAFF
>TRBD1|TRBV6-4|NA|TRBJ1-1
TGTGCCAGCAGGGGACAGGGGGTGAACACTGAAGCTTTCTTT
CASRGQGVNTEAFF
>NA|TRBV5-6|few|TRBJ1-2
TGTGCCAGCAGCTTGTTAGACTATGGCTACACCTTC
CASSLLDYGYTF
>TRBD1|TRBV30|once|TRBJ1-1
TGTGCCTGGAGGACAGGGCTTTATGAGTGGAACACTGAAGCTTTCTTT
CAWRTGLYEWNTEAFF
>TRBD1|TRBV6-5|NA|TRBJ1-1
TGTGCCAGCAGGGACCTCGACAGGGGTTGGACTGAAGCTTTCTTT
CASRDLDRGWTEAFF
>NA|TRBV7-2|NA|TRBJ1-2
TGTGCCAGCAGCCCGCCGAGACAGCCGTGGGGCTACACCTTC
CASSPPRQPWGYTF
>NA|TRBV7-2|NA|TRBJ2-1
TGTGCCAGCAGGGCGGCCGACTCCTACAATGAGCAGTTCTTC
CASRAADSYNEQFF
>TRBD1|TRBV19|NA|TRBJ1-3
TGTGCCAGCGGACAGGGGTATAACTCTGGAAACACCATATATTTT
CASGQGYNSGNTIYF
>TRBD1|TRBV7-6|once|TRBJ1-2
TGTGCCAGCAGCTTAGGGCGACAGGGTTCGGGAGGCTACACCTTC
CASSLGRQGSGGYTF
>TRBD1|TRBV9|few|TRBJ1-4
TGTGCCAGCAGCGTGACAGGGGGCGGTGATGAAAAACTGTTTTTT
CASSVTGGGDEKLFF
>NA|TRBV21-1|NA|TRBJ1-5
TGTGCCAGCAGCACCGAAGGGGGTACCGAAAGGGTCCATCAGCCCCAGCATTTT
CASSTEGGTERVHQPQHF
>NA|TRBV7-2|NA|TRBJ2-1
TGTGCCAGCACCATCCGAGGGGGGGCTGAAAATGAGCAGTTCTTC
CASTIRGGAENEQFF
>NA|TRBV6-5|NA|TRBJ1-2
TGTGCCAGCAGTTACCTCCGGGGAGATGGCTACTATGGCTACACCTTC
CASSYLRGDGYYGYTF
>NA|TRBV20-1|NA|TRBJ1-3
TGCAGTGCTATTGACGCAGGCAACTCTGGAAACACCATATATTTT
CSAIDAGNSGNTIYF
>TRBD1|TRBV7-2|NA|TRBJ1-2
TGTGCCAGCAGTCGTCCGGGACAGGGAGGCTATGGCTACACCTTC
CASSRPGQGGYGYTF
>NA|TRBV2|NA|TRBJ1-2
TGTGCCAGTGCCCAGGGAAATGGCTACACCTTC
CASAQGNGYTF
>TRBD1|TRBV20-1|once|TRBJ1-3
TGCAGTGCTAGTTCCCGGGACAGGGTAGGAAACACCATATATTTT
CSASSRDRVGNTIYF
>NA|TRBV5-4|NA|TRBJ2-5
TGTGCCAGCAGCTTCGGCGGGGCCGGGGAGACCCAGTACTTC
CASSFGGAGETQYF
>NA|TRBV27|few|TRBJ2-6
TGTGCCAGCAGTCCTCCGGTTCTTGGGGCCAACGTCCTGACTTTC
CASSPPVLGANVLTF
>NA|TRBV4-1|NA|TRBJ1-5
TGCGCCAGCAGCCAGGGGCCGCCGGCAGGGCGTCAGCCCCAGCATTTT
CASSQGPPAGRQPQHF
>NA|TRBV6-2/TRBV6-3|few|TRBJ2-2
TGTGCCAGCAGTACCGGGAACACCGGGGAGCTGTTTTTT
CASSTGNTGELFF
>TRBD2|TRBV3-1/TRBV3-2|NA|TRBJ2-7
TGTGCCAGCAGCCTCCCTCCGGGACTAGCGGGGGCCGAGCAGTACTTC
CASSLPPGLAGAEQYF
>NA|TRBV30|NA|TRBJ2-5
TGTGCCTGGAGTGTAGACTACCAAGAGACCCAGTACTTC
CAWSVDYQETQYF
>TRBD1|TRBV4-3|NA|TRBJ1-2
TGCGCCAGCAGCCAAGATCGACAGGGTCTGATCGGCTATGGCTACACCTTC
CASSQDRQGLIGYGYTF
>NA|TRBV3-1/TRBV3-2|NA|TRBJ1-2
TGTGCCAGCAGCCAAGAAATATTGAGGGGCTACACCTTC
CASSQEILRGYTF
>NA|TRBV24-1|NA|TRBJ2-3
TGTGCCACCAGTGATTTGCGACAGTCTCCAGATACGCAGTATTTT
CATSDLRQSPDTQYF
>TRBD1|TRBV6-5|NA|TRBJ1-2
TGTGCCAGCAGTTACGATTGGACAGGGGACGATGGCTACACCTTC
CASSYDWTGDDGYTF
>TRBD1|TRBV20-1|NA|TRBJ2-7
TGCAGTGTAAGACAGGGTTACGAGCAGTACTTC
CSVRQGYEQYF
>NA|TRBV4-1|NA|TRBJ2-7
TGCGCCAGCAGCCAAGGCGGGTCGGACACAGGGATTCTTTTTAACCCGGCCTACGAGCAGTACTTC
CASSQGGSDTGILFNPAYEQYF
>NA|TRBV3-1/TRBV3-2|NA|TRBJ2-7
TGTGCCAGCAGCCAAGCGAGCGAGCAGTACTTC
CASSQASEQYF
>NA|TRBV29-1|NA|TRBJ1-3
TGCAGCGTTGGGAGCTCTGGAAACACCATATATTTT
CSVGSSGNTIYF
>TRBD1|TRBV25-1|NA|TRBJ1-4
TGTGCCAGCAGTGAACCTCTTCAGGGGGATGAAAAACTGTTTTTT
CASSEPLQGDEKLFF
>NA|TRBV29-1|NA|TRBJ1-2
TGCAGCGTTGCCGGGACATTCCATGGCTACACCTTC
CSVAGTFHGYTF
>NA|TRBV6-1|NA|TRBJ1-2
TGTGCCAGCAGTGAAACAGGGAGGGATGGCTACACCTTC
CASSETGRDGYTF
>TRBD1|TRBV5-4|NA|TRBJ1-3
TGTGCCAGCAGCGACAGGGTGGCAAACACCATATATTTT
CASSDRVANTIYF
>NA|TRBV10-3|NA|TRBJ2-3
TGTGCCATCAGTGACCAGGGCAGGCTTAGCACAGATACGCAGTATTTT
CAISDQGRLSTDTQYF
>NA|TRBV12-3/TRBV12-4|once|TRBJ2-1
TGTGCCAGCAGTTTCAGCAATGAGCAGTTCTTC
CASSFSNEQFF
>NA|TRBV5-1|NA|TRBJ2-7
TGCGCCAGCAGCCGTGGACAGCTCTACGAGCAGTACTTC
CASSRGQLYEQYF
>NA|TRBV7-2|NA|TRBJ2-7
TGTGCCAGCAGCAAAAGAGGGACCTACGAGCAGTACTTC
CASSKRGTYEQYF
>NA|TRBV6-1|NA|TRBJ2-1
TGTGCCAGCAGTGAATTCAACAATGAGCAGTTCTTC
CASSEFNNEQFF
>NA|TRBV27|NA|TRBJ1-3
TGTGCCAGCAGTTTCGACGCGACAAGCTCTGGAAACACCATATATTTT
CASSFDATSSGNTIYF
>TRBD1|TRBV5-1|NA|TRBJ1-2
TGCGCCGACCGGGACAGGGGGATTTATGGCTACACCTTC
CADRDRGIYGYTF
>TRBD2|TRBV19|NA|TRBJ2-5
TGTGCCAGTAGTAATCCTAGCGGGGTTGGGGAGACCCAGTACTTC
CASSNPSGVGETQYF
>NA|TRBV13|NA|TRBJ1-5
TGTGCCAGCAGCTTATCCTCAGGGGCTCAGCCCCAGCATTTT
CASSLSSGAQPQHF
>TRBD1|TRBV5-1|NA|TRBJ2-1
TGCGCCAGCAGCCACCGGGACAGCTCCTACAATGAGCAGTTCTTC
CASSHRDSSYNEQFF
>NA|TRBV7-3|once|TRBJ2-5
TGTGCCAGCAGCCCAGGAGGGTCGGAGACCCAGTACTTC
CASSPGGSETQYF